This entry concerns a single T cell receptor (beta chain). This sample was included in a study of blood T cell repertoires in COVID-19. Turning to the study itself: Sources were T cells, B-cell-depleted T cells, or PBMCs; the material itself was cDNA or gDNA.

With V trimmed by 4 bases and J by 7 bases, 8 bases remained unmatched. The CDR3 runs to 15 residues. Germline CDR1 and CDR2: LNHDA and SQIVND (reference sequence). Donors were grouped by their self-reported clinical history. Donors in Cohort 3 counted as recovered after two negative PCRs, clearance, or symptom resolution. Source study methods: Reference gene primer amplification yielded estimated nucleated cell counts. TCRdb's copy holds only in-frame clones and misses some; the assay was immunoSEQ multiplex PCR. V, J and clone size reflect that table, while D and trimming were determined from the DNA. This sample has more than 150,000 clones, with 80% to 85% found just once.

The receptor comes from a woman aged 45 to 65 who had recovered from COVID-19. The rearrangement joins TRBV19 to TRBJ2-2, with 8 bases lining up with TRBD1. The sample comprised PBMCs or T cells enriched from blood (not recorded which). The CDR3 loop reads CASSTGRGRNGELFF. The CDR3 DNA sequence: TGTGCCAGTAGTACAGGCAGGGGGCGTAACGGGGAGCTGTTTTTT.